Given below is one TCR beta chain in context. This record belongs to a study of blood T cell repertoires in COVID-19. Germline V CDR1 and CDR2: SGDLS, YYNGEE. The CDR3 sequence is 14 residues long. The V gene lost 4 bases and the J gene lost 9 bases, with 17 bases spanning the gap. Only in-frame clones appear in the TCRdb table, and some are missing; sequencing was by immunoSEQ multiplex PCR. The sample shows more than 120,000 clones, 80% to 90% of them seen only once. Input material: peripheral blood. This receptor was taken from a woman aged 45-65 years with active or convalescent COVID-19. The chain carries TRBV9 and TRBJ2-1; the D gene is possibly TRBD1 (5 bases). CDR3 DNA sequence: TGTGCCAGCAGCCCAAATCCAGGGATTAGTGAGCAGTTCTTC. Its translation: CASSPNPGISEQFF.